One and the same sample provided the 22 T cell receptor beta chains below, sequenced in a study of shared clonotypes between healthy human individuals. Naive CD8 cells lacked CD45RO, underwent positive selection for CCR7 and left out terminally differentiated effector memory CD45RA+ cells. Measured with immunoSEQ multiplex PCR; TCRdb has only the in-frame clones, and not every one. The sample consists of around 2.1 million clones, 85% to 95% of them appearing once. Sequenced: naive CD8+ T cells from PBMCs. These receptors all come from a man between 18 and 35 years old in good health. Some clones in this sample may be carry-over from other donors' samples.

This chain connects TRBV11-2 to TRBJ2-3, with D maybe TRBD2 (6 bases). The V and J ends lost 4 bases and 6 bases respectively, with 17 bases between them. CDR1 is SGHAT, CDR2 FQNNGV, per germline. CDR3 size: 15 residues. The CDR3 is CASSSRAGSGDTQYF. CDR3 DNA: TGTGCCAGCAGCTCTAGGGCGGGAAGCGGGGATACGCAGTATTTT.

The V gene is TRBV4-1, the J gene TRBJ2-7; D perhaps matches TRBD1 (6 bases). The V gene lost 3 bases and the J gene lost 2 bases, with 14 bases spanning the gap. Germline V gene lookup returns CDR1 MGHRA and CDR2 YSYEKL. The CDR3 runs 15 residues. This chain's CDR3 is CASSHPRTAAYEQYF. CDR3 nucleotide sequence: TGCGCCAGCAGCCACCCCCGGACAGCGGCCTACGAGCAGTACTTC.

V gene TRBV28 combines with J gene TRBJ1-1, with D possibly matching TRBD1 (5 bases). The CDR3 has 16 amino acids. CDR1 and CDR2 (germline): MDHEN, SYDVKM. V lost 5 bases to trimming and J lost 2 bases, with 18 bases between them. In DNA form, the CDR3 reads TGTGCCAGCAGTACCTCCAGGGAAATTATCAACACTGAAGCTTTCTTT. This translates into CASSTSREIINTEAFF.

This clone was seen only once. The V gene is TRBV27, the J gene TRBJ2-7, with a possible D match to TRBD2 (5 bases). CDR1 and CDR2 from the germline V gene are MNHEY and SMNVEV (reference sequence). The CDR3 is 12 residues long. The V and J ends lost 5 bases and 5 bases respectively, with 10 bases between them. CDR3 sequence reads: CASSPGENEQYF. The CDR3 DNA reads as TGTGCCAGCAGTCCCGGGGAAAACGAGCAGTACTTC.

This sequence joins TRBV16 and TRBJ2-7; maybe TRBD1 (5 bases). Germline V gives CDR1 KGHSY, CDR2 FQNENV. The V end lost 0 bases, the J end lost 7 bases, and 22 bases lay between the germline ends. The CDR3 length is 17 residues. CDR3 sequence reads: CASSQSKGQSRLGEQYF. Here the CDR3 DNA reads TGTGCCAGCAGCCAATCCAAAGGACAATCGAGGCTGGGAGAGCAGTACTTC. Full variable domain (outside the CDR3, taken from reference TRBV16 and TRBJ2-7): GEEVAQTPKHLVRGEGQKAKLYCAPIKGHSYVFWYQQVLKNEFKFLISFQNENVFDETGMPKERFSAKCLPNSPCSLEIQATKLEDSAVYFCASSQSKGQSRLGEQYFGPGTRLTVT.

The rearrangement uses TRBV27 and TRBJ2-7, with a weak D call TRBD2 (6 bases). The CDR3 is made up of 15 amino acids. Looked up from germline, CDR1 is MNHEY and CDR2 is SMNVEV (reference sequence). V was cut by 8 bases and J by 3 bases, with 20 bases left in between. The CDR3 coding sequence is TGTGCCAGCGGGGAGGATAGGGGAATCTTCTACGAGCAGTACTTC. Amino acids: CASGEDRGIFYEQYF.

V is TRBV27 and J is TRBJ2-7; D is perhaps TRBD1 (5 bases). Trimming left V 2 bases short and J 1 base short, with 18 bases between. Germline values: CDR1 MNHEY, CDR2 SMNVEV (reference sequence). The CDR3 has 17 residues. CDR3 bases: TGTGCCAGCAGTTTAAGGGTAGGTCAGGGCCGTTCCTACGAGCAGTACTTC. Its protein is CASSLRVGQGRSYEQYF.

This clone appeared once. The chain couples TRBV11-1 to TRBJ2-3, with TRBD2 identical over 9 bases. Germline CDR1 SGHAT, CDR2 FQDESV (reference sequence). The CDR3 totals 16 residues. The trim removed 4 bases at V and 6 bases at J, leaving 11 bases unmatched. CDR3 nucleotides: TGTGCCAGCAGCTCCTCTGGCGGGAGGGCCCGTGATACGCAGTATTTT. As protein: CASSSSGGRARDTQYF.

The chain combines TRBV7-9 with TRBJ2-3; D remains unclear. CDR3 size: 14 residues. Trimming removed 8 bases from V and 0 bases from J, with 12 bases in between. Germline loops: CDR1 SEHNR, CDR2 FQNEAQ (reference sequence). The CDR3 protein is CASLSGGSTDTQYF. Written as DNA, the CDR3 is TGTGCCAGCCTCTCGGGCGGAAGCACAGATACGCAGTATTTT.

V usage is TRBV9 and J usage is TRBJ1-1; no reliable D call. CDR1 and CDR2 (germline): SGDLS, YYNGEE. This CDR3 has 15 amino acids. The V and J ends lost 1 base and 5 bases respectively, with 15 bases between them. This CDR3 reads CASSVHPVGVTEAFF. The CDR3 bases are TGTGCCAGCAGCGTACATCCGGTTGGCGTGACTGAAGCTTTCTTT.

V usage is TRBV11-2 and J usage is TRBJ2-1; D is ambiguous. The V end was cut by 0 bases, the J end by 0 bases, with 9 bases between. In germline, CDR1 is SGHAT, CDR2 FQNNGV. The CDR3 contains 16 residues. The CDR3 sequence is CASSLDGKISYNEQFF. CDR3 DNA: TGTGCCAGCAGCTTAGATGGAAAGATCTCCTACAATGAGCAGTTCTTC.

This clone was detected once. The chain has TRBV7-9 and TRBJ1-1; 7 bases map to TRBD1. V was clipped by 5 bases and J by 6 bases; unmatched bases: 12. This CDR3 region has 15 residues. In germline, CDR1 is SEHNR, CDR2 FQNEAQ (reference sequence). CDR3 nucleotide sequence: TGTGCCAGCAGCCCACGGGACAGCCTCGAGGCTGAAGCTTTCTTT. Its translation is CASSPRDSLEAEAFF.

The gene calls are TRBV7-9 and TRBJ2-1; 14 bases fit TRBD2. V dropped 5 bases and J dropped 4; count of bases not matched to a gene: 7. The CDR3 has 17 residues. Germline loops: CDR1 SEHNR, CDR2 FQNEAQ (reference sequence). CDR3 bases: TGTGCCAGCAGCCCGGGACTAGCGGGAGTCTTGTACAATGAGCAGTTCTTC. Its translation: CASSPGLAGVLYNEQFF. Drawing the rest from reference TRBV7-9 and TRBJ2-1, the complete variable domain is DTGVSQNPRHKITKRGQNVTFRCDPISEHNRLYWYRQTLGQGPEFLTYFQNEAQLEKSRLLSDRFSAERPKGSFSTLEIQRTEQGDSAMYLCASSPGLAGVLYNEQFFGPGTRLTVL.

This chain links TRBV10-3 with TRBJ1-1; weak D call: TRBD1 (5 bases). Germline V lookup: CDR1 ENHRY, CDR2 SYGVKD. There are 14 residues in the CDR3. V lost 4 bases and J 1 base, leaving 10 bases between the germline ends. CDR3 in amino acids: CAISGDLPNTEAFF. The CDR3 region has the DNA TGTGCCATCAGTGGGGACCTCCCGAACACTGAAGCTTTCTTT.

V gene TRBV6-5 combines with J gene TRBJ2-7; TRBD1 is a possible D gene (6 bases). V was pared by 2 bases and J by 3 bases, with 14 bases between. The CDR3 is made up of 15 amino acids. Germline CDR1 is MNHEY and CDR2 is SVGAGI. CDR3: CASSYQGTVGYEQYF. In nucleotides, the CDR3 is TGTGCCAGCAGTTACCAGGGGACGGTCGGCTACGAGCAGTACTTC.

The chain joins TRBV11-2 to TRBJ1-2; D is unclear. Trimming removed 5 bases from V and 4 bases from J, with 20 bases in between. This CDR3 spans 16 amino acids. Germline V gene data show CDR1 as SGHAT and CDR2 as FQNNGV. The CDR3 sequence: CASSPGLDPTSYGYTF. The CDR3 bases are TGTGCCAGCAGCCCTGGGCTCGACCCCACTAGCTATGGCTACACCTTC. The full variable domain, with the rest looked up from reference TRBV11-2 and TRBJ1-2, is EAGVAQSPRYKIIEKRQSVAFWCNPISGHATLYWYQQILGQGPKLLIQFQNNGVVDDSQLPKDRFSAERLKGVDSTLKIQPAKLEDSAVYLCASSPGLDPTSYGYTFGSGTRLTVV.

This chain joins TRBV27 and TRBJ1-2; TRBD1 is a possible D gene (5 bases). This CDR3 is 15 amino acids long. Trimming shortened V by 8 bases and J by 3 bases, and 19 bases separated the two germline ends. Per germline, CDR1 MNHEY and CDR2 SMNVEV (reference sequence). In DNA form, the CDR3 reads TGTGCCAGCGGGGAAACAGGACGCTCTTACTATGGCTACACCTTC. This codes for CASGETGRSYYGYTF.

The chain couples TRBV6-4 to TRBJ2-2; 7 bases align to TRBD2. With V trimmed by 5 bases and J by 4 bases, 13 bases remained unmatched. Germline assignment: CDR1 MRHNA and CDR2 SNTAGT. This CDR3 contains 17 residues. CDR3 sequence (DNA): TGTGCCAGCAGTCCCACCACAACGGGGGGAGGCACCGGGGAGCTGTTTTTT. Translating it yields CASSPTTTGGGTGELFF.

The V gene is TRBV18, the J gene TRBJ2-7, with a possible D match to TRBD2 (5 bases). V was shortened by 2 bases and J by 0 bases, with 11 bases between the two germline ends. The germline V gene encodes CDR1 KGHSH and CDR2 LQKENI. The CDR3 covers 15 residues. The CDR3 is CASSPFPRVSYEQYF. The CDR3, as DNA: TGTGCCAGCTCACCATTTCCGCGGGTCTCCTACGAGCAGTACTTC. Complete variable domain (other parts from reference TRBV18 and TRBJ2-7): NAGVMQNPRHLVRRRGQEARLRCSPMKGHSHVYWYRQLPEEGLKFMVYLQKENIIDESGMPKERFSAEFPKEGPSILRIQQVVRGDSAAYFCASSPFPRVSYEQYFGPGTRLTVT.

V and J are TRBV27 and TRBJ2-7; 7 nucleotides agree with TRBD2. CDR3 length equals 15 residues. The V and J ends lost 3 bases and 6 bases, in that order; junction bases with no gene match: 11. The V gene's germline CDR1 is MNHEY and CDR2 SMNVEV (reference sequence). The CDR3 DNA sequence: TGTGCCAGCAGTTTCGGTCGCGGGAGTCTCGGCGAGCAGTACTTC. Its translation: CASSFGRGSLGEQYF.

This chain joins TRBV4-1 and TRBJ2-2, with 7 bases fitting TRBD1. The CDR3 is made up of 14 amino acids. With V trimmed by 3 bases and J by 6 bases, 4 bases remained unmatched. Germline V gives CDR1 MGHRA, CDR2 YSYEKL. The DNA of the CDR3 is TGCGCCAGCAGCCAGACCACAGGGGCCGGGGAGCTGTTTTTT. Protein sequence: CASSQTTGAGELFF.

This chain links TRBV5-1 with TRBJ2-7, with 7 positions matching TRBD1. The J segment lost 2 bases and the V segment lost 3 bases, leaving 5 bases of the junction unmatched. The germline V gene encodes CDR1 SGHRS and CDR2 YFSETQ. The CDR3 extends over 14 amino acids. CDR3: CASSSSGTAYEQYF. For the CDR3, the DNA is TGCGCCAGCAGCTCATCCGGGACAGCCTACGAGCAGTACTTC.